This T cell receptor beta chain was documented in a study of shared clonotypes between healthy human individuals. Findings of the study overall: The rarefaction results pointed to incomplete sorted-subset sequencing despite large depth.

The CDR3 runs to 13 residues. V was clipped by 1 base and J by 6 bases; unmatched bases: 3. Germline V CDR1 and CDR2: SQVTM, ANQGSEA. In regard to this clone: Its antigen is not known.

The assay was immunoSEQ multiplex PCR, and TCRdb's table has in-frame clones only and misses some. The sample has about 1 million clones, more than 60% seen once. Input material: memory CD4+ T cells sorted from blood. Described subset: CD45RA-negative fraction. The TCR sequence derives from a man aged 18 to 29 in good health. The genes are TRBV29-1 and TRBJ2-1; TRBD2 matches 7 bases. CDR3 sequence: CSVEGEGLNEQFF. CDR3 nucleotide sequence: TGCAGCGTTGAAGGGGAGGGTCTCAATGAGCAGTTCTTC.